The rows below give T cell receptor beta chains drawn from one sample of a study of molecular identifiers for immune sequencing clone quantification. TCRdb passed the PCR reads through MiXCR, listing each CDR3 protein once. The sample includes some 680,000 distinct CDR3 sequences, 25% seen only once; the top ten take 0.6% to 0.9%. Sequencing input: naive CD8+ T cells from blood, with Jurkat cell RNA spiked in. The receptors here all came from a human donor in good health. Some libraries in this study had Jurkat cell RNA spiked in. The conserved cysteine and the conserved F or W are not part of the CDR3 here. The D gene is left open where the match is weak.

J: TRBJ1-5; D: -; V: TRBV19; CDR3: ASSNHDRIGQH
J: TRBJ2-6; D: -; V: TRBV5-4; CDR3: ASSSVRGSGANVLT
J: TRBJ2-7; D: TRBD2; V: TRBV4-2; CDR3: ASSREIGGGYEQY
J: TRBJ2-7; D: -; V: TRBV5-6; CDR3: ASSLDSGIAEQY
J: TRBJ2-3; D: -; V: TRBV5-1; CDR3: ASSPGWGGTDTQY
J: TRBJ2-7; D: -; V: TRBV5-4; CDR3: ASSIESSYEQY
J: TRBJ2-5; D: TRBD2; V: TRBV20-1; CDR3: SATLRGGGGIQETQY
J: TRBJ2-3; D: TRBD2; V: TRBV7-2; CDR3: ASSFQGGGSTDTQY
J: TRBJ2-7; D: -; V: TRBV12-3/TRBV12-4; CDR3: ASSRPSSSYEQY
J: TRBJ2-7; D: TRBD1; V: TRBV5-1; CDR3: ASSLWGQGGEQY
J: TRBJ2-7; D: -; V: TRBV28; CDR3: ASSLRGFRSYAQY
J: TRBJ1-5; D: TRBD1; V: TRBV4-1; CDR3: ASSPQGAEMEPQH
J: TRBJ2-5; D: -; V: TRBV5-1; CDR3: ASSHTSFLETQY
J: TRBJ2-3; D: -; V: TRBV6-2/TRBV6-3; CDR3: GSSYFTGDTQY
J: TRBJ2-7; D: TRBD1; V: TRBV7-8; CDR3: ASTSRTGVDEQY